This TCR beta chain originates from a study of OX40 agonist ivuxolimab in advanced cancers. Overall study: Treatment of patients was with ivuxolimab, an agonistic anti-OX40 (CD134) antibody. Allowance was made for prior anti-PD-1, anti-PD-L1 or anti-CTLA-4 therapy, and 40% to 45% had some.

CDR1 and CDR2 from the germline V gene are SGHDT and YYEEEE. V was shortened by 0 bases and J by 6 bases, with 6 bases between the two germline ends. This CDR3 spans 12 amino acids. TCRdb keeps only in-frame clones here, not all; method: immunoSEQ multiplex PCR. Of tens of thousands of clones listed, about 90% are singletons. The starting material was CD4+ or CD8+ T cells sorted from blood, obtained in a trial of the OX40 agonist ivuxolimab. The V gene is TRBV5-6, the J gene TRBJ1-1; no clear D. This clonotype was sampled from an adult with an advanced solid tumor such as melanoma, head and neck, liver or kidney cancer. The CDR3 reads CASSLAIAEAFF. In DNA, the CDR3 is TGTGCCAGCAGCTTGGCTATTGCTGAAGCTTTCTTT.